The rows below give T cell receptor beta chains drawn from one sample of a study of stem cell transplantation in POMP-related autoinflammatory disease. Libraries were prepared by immunoSEQ multiplex PCR; TCRdb keeps only in-frame clonotypes and omits some of them. The sample yields over 9,500 clones, about 87% seen once. The sample was CD8+ T cells from PBMCs, taken before stem cell transplantation. The origin of the receptors is a human donor with POMP-related autoinflammation and immune dysregulation (PRAID). Both conserved end residues are trimmed from each CDR3.

CDR3aa,v_gene,j_gene,len
ASSLILGATGELF,TRBV27,TRBJ2-2,13
ASIRAGSNSGANVLT,TRBV5-4,TRBJ2-6,15
ASSLGRGETQY,TRBV7-9,TRBJ2-5,11
ASSPRAWGRNYGYT,TRBV18,TRBJ1-2,14
ASSPEREFLQNIQY,TRBV7-9,TRBJ2-4,14
ASSLMQTGANEQF,TRBV27,TRBJ2-1,13
ASTQPGDGSNSYEQY,TRBV23-1,TRBJ2-7,15
ASSLGGSGMN,TRBV7-6,TRBJ2-7,10
ASSEGRVMNTEAF,TRBV10-2,TRBJ1-1,13
ASSLQGSETQY,TRBV5-8,TRBJ2-5,11
ASSSPEEMSEKLF,TRBV19,TRBJ1-4,13
ASSLSSEYEQY,TRBV11-2,TRBJ2-7,11
ASSVWDPGQGDTQY,TRBV7-9,TRBJ2-3,14
ASSSLRSSYNSPLH,TRBV19,TRBJ1-6,14
ASSVEGQTVYGYT,TRBV9,TRBJ1-2,13
ASTHLTGTANTEAF,TRBV4-1,TRBJ1-1,14
AWSVHVFRTGVEAF,TRBV30,TRBJ1-1,14
ASSQDYRSSEGGELF,TRBV4-1,TRBJ2-2,15
ASSLTSSTDTQY,TRBV28,TRBJ2-3,12
ASSPLQGGADEQY,TRBV2,TRBJ2-7,13
ASSYGPGQGTYEQY,TRBV6-5,TRBJ2-7,14
AVTGTTYNEQF,TRBV7-9,TRBJ2-1,11